The next 3 T cell receptor beta chains were all read from a single sample in a study of human CD8 memory T cell subsets. UMI-labeled 5' RACE was used to make TCR beta libraries. With the 5' RACE reads reprocessed, TCRdb shows one record per CDR3 protein and no DNA. Reported are around 10,000 distinct CDR3 sequences; the ten largest clones contain 20%. Exhausted-like traits marked the TPEX cells, which were CCR7+ PD-1+ TIGIT+ early memory CD8+ T cells. Sequencing was carried out using CD8+ T cells from PBMCs. The receptors derive from a human donor in good health.

V gene TRBV13 combines with J gene TRBJ1-3. CDR1 and CDR2 from the germline V gene are PRHDT and FYEKMQ (reference sequence). This CDR3 comprises 14 residues. CDR3 protein: CASSLMIEGNTIYF.

V gene TRBV7-8 combines with J gene TRBJ2-7. The germline V gene has CDR1 SGHVS and CDR2 FQNEAQ. The CDR3 loop spans 13 amino acids. The CDR3 here is CASNNGRGGEQYF.

The rearrangement links TRBV29-1 to TRBJ2-1; TCRdb proposes TRBD1, but this gene call is untestable without DNA. The CDR3 has 13 amino acids. Germline V gene lookup returns CDR1 SQVTM and CDR2 ANQGSEA. Here the CDR3 reads CSVKAPWGNEQFF.